Presented here are 13 T cell receptor beta chains from one specimen sequenced in a study of CD8 T cells in ankylosing spondylitis. Points from the study as a whole: Ankylosing spondylitis blood appeared to carry a characteristic TCR beta motif of roughly 8 highly homologous variants.

TCRdb used MiXCR to reprocess the 5' RACE reads, holding one entry per CDR3 protein. The table has hundreds of thousands of distinct CDR3 sequences, 12% seen once. For these TCRs, the target antigens are not known. The specimen sequenced was blood, either unsorted or a sorted T cell fraction (not recorded which). Receptors originate from a male donor with ankylosing spondylitis.

This clonotype was observed a handful of times. This chain uses TRBV20-1 with TRBJ1-2; TRBD1 aligns across 7 bases. Germline V gives CDR1 DFQATT, CDR2 SNEGSKA (reference sequence). The CDR3 extends over 16 amino acids. V shed 6 bases and J 5 bases; nucleotides not matched to a gene: 18. For the CDR3, the DNA is TGCAGTGCCCCGGGTTCGCCCTCCCAGGGGGTATATGGCTACACCTTC. Translated, it gives CSAPGSPSQGVYGYTF.

Only one count was recorded for this clonotype. The chain links TRBV19 to TRBJ2-7; possibly TRBD1 for D (6 bases). Germline assignment: CDR1 LNHDA and CDR2 SQIVND (reference sequence). The germline V and J ends were trimmed by 8 bases and 1 base, with 12 bases remaining between them. The CDR3 consists of 13 residues. CDR3 nucleotides: TGTGCCAGTGCGGACAGCCAATCCTACGAGCAGTACTTC. Its protein product is CASADSQSYEQYF. Variable domain in full (rest from reference TRBV19 and TRBJ2-7): DGGITQSPKYLFRKEGQNVTLSCEQNLNHDAMYWYRQDPGQGLRLIYYSQIVNDFQKGDIAEGYSVSREKKESFPLTVTSAQKNPTAFYLCASADSQSYEQYFGPGTRLTVT.

This clonotype was observed a few times. This sequence joins TRBV19 and TRBJ2-1; 10 bases align to TRBD2. The V segment lost 5 bases and the J segment 6 bases; nucleotides outside the gene matches: 7. The CDR3 is 15 residues long. Looked up from germline, CDR1 is LNHDA and CDR2 is SQIVND (reference sequence). Here the CDR3 reads CASSDPSSGSNEQFF. CDR3 nucleotide sequence: TGTGCCAGTAGTGACCCCTCTAGCGGGAGCAATGAGCAGTTCTTC.

This chain uses TRBV6-2 or TRBV6-3 with TRBJ2-2, with 12 bases identical to TRBD1. CDR1 is MNHEY and CDR2 is SVGEGT in the germline V gene. CDR3 size: 14 residues. The trim removed 6 bases at V and 4 bases at J, leaving 0 bases unmatched. The CDR3 DNA sequence: TGTGCCAGCAGGGGACAGGGGGCCACCGGGGAGCTGTTTTTT. This translates into CASRGQGATGELFF.

The chain combines TRBV5-1 with TRBJ2-5; D is unclear. Trimming left V 0 bases short and J 4 bases short, with 13 bases between. CDR1 and CDR2 from the germline V gene are SGHRS and YFSETQ. The CDR3 runs 15 residues. The CDR3 reads CASSLGPSGLETQYF. Here the CDR3 DNA reads TGCGCCAGCAGCTTGGGACCGAGTGGATTAGAGACCCAGTACTTC. The variable domain in full, with the rest retrieved from reference TRBV5-1 and TRBJ2-5, is KAGVTQTPRYLIKTRGQQVTLSCSPISGHRSVSWYQQTPGQGLQFLFEYFSETQRNKGNFPGRFSGRQFSNSRSEMNVSTLELGDSALYLCASSLGPSGLETQYFGPGTRLLVL.

This clonotype was observed a few times. The rearrangement uses TRBV4-2 and TRBJ2-7; 10 bases line up with TRBD2. The V gene's germline CDR1 is LGHNA and CDR2 YNFKEQ. The V and J ends lost 2 bases and 3 bases, in that order; junction bases with no gene match: 4. The CDR3 consists of 15 residues. CDR3 amino acids: CASSQRTSGGYEQYF. CDR3 coding DNA: TGTGCCAGCAGCCAAAGGACTAGCGGAGGCTACGAGCAGTACTTC.

At least ten counts were recorded for this clonotype. The DNA of the CDR3 is TGTGCCAGCAATACGGGACAAGAGACCCAGTACTTC. Its translation: CASNTGQETQYF. The V and J genes are TRBV28 and TRBJ2-5; maybe TRBD2 (5 bases). Deletions cut 7 bases from V and 2 bases from J, with 8 bases between. There are 12 residues in the CDR3. Germline CDR1 is MDHEN and CDR2 is SYDVKM.

This clonotype was seen at least ten times. This sequence joins TRBV29-1 and TRBJ1-1; a weak D match, TRBD1 (6 bases). The CDR3 consists of 14 residues. From germline, CDR1 is SQVTM and CDR2 ANQGSEA. Trimming cost V 6 bases and J 4 bases, with 18 bases left between them. The CDR3 loop is CSVKYREAGTEAFF. DNA of the CDR3: TGCAGCGTCAAGTACAGGGAAGCGGGCACTGAAGCTTTCTTT.

The V call is TRBV4-3, the J call TRBJ1-5; a weak D match, TRBD1 (6 bases). Germline assignment: CDR1 LGHNA and CDR2 YSLEER. The length of the CDR3 is 16 residues. V was trimmed by 5 bases and J by 1 base, leaving 15 bases between them. The CDR3 region has the DNA TGCGCCAGCAGCTCCGGGACCGGGGGCAGCAATCAGCCCCAGCATTTT. Encoded protein: CASSSGTGGSNQPQHF.

This chain links TRBV5-1 with TRBJ2-3, with 7 bases matching TRBD2. The trim removed 0 bases at V and 2 bases at J, leaving 6 bases unmatched. Germline V gives CDR1 SGHRS, CDR2 YFSETQ. The CDR3 extends over 16 amino acids. The DNA for the CDR3 is TGCGCCAGCAGCTTGGGGCTAGCGGAGACCACAGATACGCAGTATTTT. It is translated as CASSLGLAETTDTQYF.

This clonotype was detected a few times. This chain connects TRBV18 to TRBJ2-5; the D is unclear. The CDR3 is 14 residues long. V was trimmed by 7 bases and J by 2 bases, leaving 14 bases between them. CDR1 is KGHSH and CDR2 is LQKENI in the germline V gene. CDR3 loop: CASCTGPWQETQYF. The DNA of the CDR3 is TGTGCCAGCTGTACCGGTCCGTGGCAAGAGACCCAGTACTTC.

This clonotype was seen only a few times. J is TRBJ2-1 and V is TRBV5-4; maybe TRBD2 (6 bases). V was pared by 4 bases and J by 6 bases, with 23 bases between. Germline loops: CDR1 SGHNT, CDR2 YYREEE (reference sequence). The CDR3 has 17 amino acids. CDR3 sequence reads: CASSGGTSYWFSNEQFF. The DNA for the CDR3 is TGTGCCAGCAGCGGAGGGACTTCTTACTGGTTTAGCAATGAGCAGTTCTTC.

The chain has TRBV7-2 and TRBJ2-7; the D gene is possibly TRBD1 (6 bases). CDR3 length: 13 residues. Germline CDR1 SGHTA, CDR2 FQGNSA. Trimming stripped 5 bases from V and 4 bases from J, with 12 bases between. The CDR3 loop reads CASSKRTDYEQYF. CDR3 DNA: TGTGCCAGCAGCAAGCGGACAGATTACGAGCAGTACTTC. The entire variable domain, with the rest obtained from reference TRBV7-2 and TRBJ2-7, is as follows: GAGVSQSPSNKVTEKGKDVELRCDPISGHTALYWYRQSLGQGLEFLIYFQGNSAPDKSGLPSDRFSAERTGGSVSTLTIQRTQQEDSAVYLCASSKRTDYEQYFGPGTRLTVT.